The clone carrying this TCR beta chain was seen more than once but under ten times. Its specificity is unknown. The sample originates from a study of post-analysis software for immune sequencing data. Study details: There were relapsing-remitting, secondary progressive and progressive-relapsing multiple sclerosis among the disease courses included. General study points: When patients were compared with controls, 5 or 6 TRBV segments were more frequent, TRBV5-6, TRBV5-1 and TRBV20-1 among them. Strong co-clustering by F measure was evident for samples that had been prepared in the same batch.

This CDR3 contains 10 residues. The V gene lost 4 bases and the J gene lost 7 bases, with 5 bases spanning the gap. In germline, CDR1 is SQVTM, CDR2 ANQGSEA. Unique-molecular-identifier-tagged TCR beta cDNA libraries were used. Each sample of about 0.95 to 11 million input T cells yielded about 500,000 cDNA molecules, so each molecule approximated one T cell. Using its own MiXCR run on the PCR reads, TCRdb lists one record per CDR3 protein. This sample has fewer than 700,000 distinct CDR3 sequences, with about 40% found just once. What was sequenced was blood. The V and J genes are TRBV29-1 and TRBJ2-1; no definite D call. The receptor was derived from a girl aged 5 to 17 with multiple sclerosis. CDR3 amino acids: CSVVENEQFF. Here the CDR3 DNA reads TGCAGCGTTGTAGAGAATGAGCAGTTCTTC.